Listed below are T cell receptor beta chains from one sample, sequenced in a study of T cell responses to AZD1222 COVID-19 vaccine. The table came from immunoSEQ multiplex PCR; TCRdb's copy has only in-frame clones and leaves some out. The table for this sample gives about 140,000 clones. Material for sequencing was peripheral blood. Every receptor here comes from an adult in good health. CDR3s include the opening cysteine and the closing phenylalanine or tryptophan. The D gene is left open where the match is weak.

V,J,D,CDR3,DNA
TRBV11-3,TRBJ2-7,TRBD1,CASSSTKDRVIYEQYF,TGTGCCAGCAGCTCCACCAAGGACAGGGTGATATACGAGCAGTACTTC
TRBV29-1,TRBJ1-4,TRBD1,CSVVGGTGRNEKLFF,TGCAGCGTTGTGGGGGGGACAGGCAGAAATGAAAAACTGTTTTTT
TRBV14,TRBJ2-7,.,CASSQWGTGRKQYF,TGTGCCAGCAGCCAATGGGGGACGGGCCGGAAGCAGTACTTC
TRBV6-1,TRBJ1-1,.,CASSEWGQGRKYTEAFF,TGTGCCAGCAGTGAATGGGGACAAGGGCGGAAGTACACTGAAGCTTTCTTT
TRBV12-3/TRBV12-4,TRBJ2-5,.,CASSLVEETQYF,TGTGCCAGCAGTTTAGTCGAAGAGACCCAGTACTTC
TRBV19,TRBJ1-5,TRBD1,CASRDRGSQPQHF,TGTGCCAGTAGGGACAGGGGGAGTCAGCCCCAGCATTTT
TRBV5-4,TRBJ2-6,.,CASSLGGRTGANVLTF,TGTGCCAGCAGCTTGGGGGGGAGAACCGGGGCCAACGTCCTGACTTTC
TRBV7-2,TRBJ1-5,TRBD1,CASSSGQGRNQPQHF,TGTGCCAGCAGCTCGGGACAGGGCCGGAATCAGCCCCAGCATTTT
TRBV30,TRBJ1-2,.,CAWSVSQGIDGYTF,TGTGCCTGGAGTGTAAGCCAGGGTATAGACGGCTACACCTTC
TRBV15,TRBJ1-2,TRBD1,CATSRDRVGYGYTF,TGTGCCACCAGCAGGGACAGGGTGGGCTATGGCTACACCTTC
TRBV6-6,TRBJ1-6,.,CASRDGSGNNSPLHF,TGTGCCAGCAGGGACGGTTCAGGGAATAATTCACCCCTCCACTTT
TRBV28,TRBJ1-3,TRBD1,CASSLTGGTGVGNTIYF,TGTGCCAGCAGTTTAACCGGTGGGACAGGGGTCGGAAACACCATATATTTT
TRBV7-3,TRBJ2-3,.,CASSLTPADTQYF,TGTGCCAGCAGCTTAACGCCGGCAGATACGCAGTATTTT
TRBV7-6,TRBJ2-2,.,CASRTGTSNTGELFF,TGTGCCAGCAGAACCGGGACTTCGAACACCGGGGAGCTGTTTTTT
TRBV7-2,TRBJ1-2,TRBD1,CASSPQGAGGDGYTF,TGTGCCAGCAGCCCACAGGGGGCAGGAGGGGATGGCTACACCTTC
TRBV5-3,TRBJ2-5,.,CARSLAHSYSETQYF,TGTGCCAGAAGCTTGGCCCATTCGTATTCAGAGACCCAGTACTTC
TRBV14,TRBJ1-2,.,CASSQGGTHGYTF,TGTGCCAGCAGCCAAGGCGGGACGCATGGCTACACCTTC
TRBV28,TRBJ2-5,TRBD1,CASSHGTGGVVETQYF,TGTGCCAGCAGTCATGGGACAGGTGGTGTAGTGGAGACCCAGTACTTC
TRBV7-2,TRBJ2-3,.,CASSLEGRGTDTQYF,TGTGCCAGCAGCTTAGAGGGCAGGGGTACAGATACGCAGTATTTT
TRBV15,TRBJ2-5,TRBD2,CATSRESSGAGETQYF,TGTGCCACCAGCAGAGAGTCCAGCGGGGCGGGGGAGACCCAGTACTTC
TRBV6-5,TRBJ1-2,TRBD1,CASSYQGQGVGGYTF,TGTGCCAGCAGTTACCAGGGACAGGGGGTCGGTGGCTACACCTTC
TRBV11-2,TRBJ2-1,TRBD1,CASSFGQVGYNEQFF,TGTGCCAGCAGCTTCGGACAGGTCGGCTACAATGAGCAGTTCTTC
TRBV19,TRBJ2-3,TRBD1,CASSQGQDWDTQYF,TGTGCCAGTAGCCAAGGACAGGATTGGGATACGCAGTATTTT
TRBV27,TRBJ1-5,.,CASSFQGSRNQPQHF,TGTGCCAGCAGTTTTCAGGGGTCGCGCAATCAGCCCCAGCATTTT
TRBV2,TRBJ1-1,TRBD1,CASSRDRGEDTEAFF,TGTGCCAGCAGTCGTGACAGGGGAGAGGACACTGAAGCTTTCTTT
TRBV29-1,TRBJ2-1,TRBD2,CSGTGTRGAEQFF,TGCAGCGGAACCGGGACTAGAGGCGCTGAGCAGTTCTTC
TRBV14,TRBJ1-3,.,CASSQDGQARRRNTIYF,TGTGCCAGCAGCCAAGATGGGCAGGCCCGCCGCCGAAACACCATATATTTT